This is a list of T cell receptor beta chains from one sample in a study of sequential checkpoint blockade in melanoma. Here immunoSEQ multiplex PCR was the method, and the copy in TCRdb shows in-frame clones only, minus some. The repertoire holds some 5,100 clones, less than 80% seen once, with 45% to 55% in the top ten. Sample: CD8+ T cells sorted from blood (inferred from file names), taken from a patient given nivolumab and ipilimumab in sequence. The receptors originated from a human patient with melanoma. Some clones in this sample may be carry-over from other donors' samples. Each CDR3 is given with its conserved first and last residue. D genes are given only for firm matches.

j_call,v_call,d_call,cdr3_aa,cdr3_nt
TRBJ2-3,TRBV7-3,TRBD2,CASSETSLDTQYF,TGTGCCAGCAGCGAGACTAGCCTTGATACGCAGTATTTT
TRBJ2-5,TRBV5-6,TRBD1,CASSLADRVGETQYF,TGTGCCAGCAGCTTGGCCGACAGGGTTGGGGAGACCCAGTACTTC
TRBJ2-5,TRBV5-4,.,CASSAGRTQETQYF,TGTGCCAGTTCTGCAGGGCGAACCCAAGAGACCCAGTACTTC
TRBJ1-2,TRBV4-1,TRBD1,CASSQESGGANYGYTF,TGCGCCAGCAGCCAAGAGTCAGGGGGCGCGAACTATGGCTACACCTTC
TRBJ1-2,TRBV9,TRBD1,CASSVGSGGLLRGYTF,TGTGCCAGCAGCGTAGGGTCAGGGGGATTATTGCGTGGCTACACCTTC
TRBJ2-3,TRBV6-1,.,CASSEDMGSRRYGADTQYF,TGTGCCAGCAGTGAAGACATGGGGAGTCGCAGATACGGGGCAGATACGCAGTATTTT
TRBJ2-5,TRBV7-9,TRBD1,CASSSRDRASGETQYF,TGTGCCAGCAGCTCGAGGGACAGGGCGTCGGGGGAGACCCAGTACTTC
TRBJ2-3,TRBV13,TRBD1,CASSFRDRGTDTQYF,TGTGCCAGCAGCTTCAGGGACAGGGGCACAGATACGCAGTATTTT
TRBJ1-5,TRBV6-1,TRBD1,CASRRDRGSEQPQHF,TGTGCCAGCAGGAGGGACAGGGGGTCGGAGCAGCCCCAGCATTTT
TRBJ2-5,TRBV4-3,.,CASSQGRDPQETQYF,TGCGCCAGCAGCCAAGGGAGGGACCCCCAAGAGACCCAGTACTTC
TRBJ1-1,TRBV19,.,CASRRNTEAFF,TGTGCCAGTCGGAGAAACACTGAAGCTTTCTTT
TRBJ2-3,TRBV6-6,.,CASSYSAADTQYF,TGTGCCAGCAGTTACTCAGCGGCAGATACGCAGTATTTT
TRBJ1-1,TRBV19,.,CASSLEGNTEAFF,TGTGCCAGTAGCCTCGAGGGGAACACTGAAGCTTTCTTT
TRBJ2-7,TRBV2,.,CASSPTGSIYEQYF,TGTGCCAGCAGTCCTACGGGGTCGATATACGAGCAGTACTTC
TRBJ2-7,TRBV19,.,CASSMGGYEQYF,TGTGCCAGTAGTATGGGGGGCTACGAGCAGTACTTC
TRBJ1-2,TRBV6-5,.,CASSSTVLSGYTF,TGTGCCAGCAGCTCGACAGTACTATCCGGCTACACCTTC
TRBJ1-4,TRBV10-3,.,CAISESMAGAQSATNEKLFF,TGTGCCATCAGTGAGTCGATGGCAGGGGCGCAATCCGCAACTAATGAAAAACTGTTTTTT
TRBJ2-7,TRBV11-2,.,CASSYSPGVSRLYEQYF,TGTGCCAGCAGCTACTCCCCAGGGGTTTCAAGGCTGTACGAGCAGTACTTC